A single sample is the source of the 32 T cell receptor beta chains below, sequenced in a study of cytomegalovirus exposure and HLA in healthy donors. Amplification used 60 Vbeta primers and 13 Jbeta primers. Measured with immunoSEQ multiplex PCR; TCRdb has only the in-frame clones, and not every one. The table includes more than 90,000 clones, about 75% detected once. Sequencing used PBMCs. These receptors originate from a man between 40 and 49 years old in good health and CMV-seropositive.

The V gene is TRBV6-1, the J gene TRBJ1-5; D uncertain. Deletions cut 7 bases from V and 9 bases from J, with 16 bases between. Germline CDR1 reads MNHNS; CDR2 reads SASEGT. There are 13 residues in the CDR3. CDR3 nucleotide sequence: TGTGCCAGCAAAACGCCCCCTAAAACGCCCCAGCATTTT. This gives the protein CASKTPPKTPQHF.

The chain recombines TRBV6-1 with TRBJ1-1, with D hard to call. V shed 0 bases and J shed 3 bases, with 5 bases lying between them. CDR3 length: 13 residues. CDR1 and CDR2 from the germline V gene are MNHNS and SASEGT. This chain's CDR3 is CASSEASDTEAFF. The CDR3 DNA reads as TGTGCCAGCAGTGAAGCCTCGGACACTGAAGCTTTCTTT.

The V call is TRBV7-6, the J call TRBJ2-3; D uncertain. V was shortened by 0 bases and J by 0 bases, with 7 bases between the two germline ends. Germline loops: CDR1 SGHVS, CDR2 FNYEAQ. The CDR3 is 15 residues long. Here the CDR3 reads CASSLALGSTDTQYF. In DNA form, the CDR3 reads TGTGCCAGCAGCTTAGCGCTGGGCAGCACAGATACGCAGTATTTT.

Here the CDR3 DNA reads TGTGCCACCAGGGGAGGGACTAGCGGGATCGCCTACAATGAGCAGTTCTTC. Its translation is CATRGGTSGIAYNEQFF. V usage is TRBV10-3 and J usage is TRBJ2-1; 13 nucleotides align to TRBD2. The germline gives CDR1 ENHRY, CDR2 SYGVKD. V lost 10 bases and J lost 2; bases outside the gene matches: 11. There are 17 residues in the CDR3.

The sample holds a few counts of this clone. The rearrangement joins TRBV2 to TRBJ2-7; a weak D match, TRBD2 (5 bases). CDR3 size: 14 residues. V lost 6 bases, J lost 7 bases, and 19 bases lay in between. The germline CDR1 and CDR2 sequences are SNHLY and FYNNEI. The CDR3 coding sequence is TGTGCCAGCAGCCTCACGACTACCCCGTTGGAGCAGTACTTC. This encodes CASSLTTTPLEQYF.

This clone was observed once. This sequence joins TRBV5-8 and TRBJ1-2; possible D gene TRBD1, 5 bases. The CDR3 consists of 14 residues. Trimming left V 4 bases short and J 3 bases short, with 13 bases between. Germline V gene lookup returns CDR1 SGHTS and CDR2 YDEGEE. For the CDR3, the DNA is TGTGCCAGCAGCGGTTTTACAGGACACTATGGCTACACCTTC. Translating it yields CASSGFTGHYGYTF.

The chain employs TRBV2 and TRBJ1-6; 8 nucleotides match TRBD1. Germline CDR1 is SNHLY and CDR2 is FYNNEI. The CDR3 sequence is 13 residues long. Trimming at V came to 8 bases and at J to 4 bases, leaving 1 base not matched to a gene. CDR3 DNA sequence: TGTGCCAGCCAGGGGGCTTATAATTCACCCCTCCACTTT. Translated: CASQGAYNSPLHF.

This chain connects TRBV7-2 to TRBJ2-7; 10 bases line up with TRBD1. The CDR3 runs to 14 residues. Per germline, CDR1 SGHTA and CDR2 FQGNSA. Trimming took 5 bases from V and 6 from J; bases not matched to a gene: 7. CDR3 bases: TGTGCCAGCAGCCCCGAGACAGGGGGCTTCGAGCAGTACTTC. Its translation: CASSPETGGFEQYF.

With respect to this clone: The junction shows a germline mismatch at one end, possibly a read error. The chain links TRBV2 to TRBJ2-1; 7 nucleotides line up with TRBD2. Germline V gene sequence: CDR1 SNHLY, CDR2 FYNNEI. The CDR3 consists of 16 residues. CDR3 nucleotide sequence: TGTGCCAGGAGTGGGGGGAACGGGAGGAACTACAATGAGCAGTTCTTC. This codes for CARSGGNGRNYNEQFF.

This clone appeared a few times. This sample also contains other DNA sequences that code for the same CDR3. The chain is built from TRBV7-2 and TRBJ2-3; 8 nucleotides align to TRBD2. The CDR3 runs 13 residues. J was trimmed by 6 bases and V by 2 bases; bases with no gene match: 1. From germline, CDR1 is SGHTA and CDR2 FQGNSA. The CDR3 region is CASSLKRGDTQYF. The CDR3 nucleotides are TGTGCCAGCAGCTTAAAGCGGGGGGATACGCAGTATTTT.

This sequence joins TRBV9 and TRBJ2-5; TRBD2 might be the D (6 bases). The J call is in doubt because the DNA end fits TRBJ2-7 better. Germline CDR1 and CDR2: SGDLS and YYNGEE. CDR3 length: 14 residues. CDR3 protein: CASSPRWGDYEQYF. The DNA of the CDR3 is TGTGCCAGCAGCCCCCGATGGGGGGACTACGAGCAGTACTTC.

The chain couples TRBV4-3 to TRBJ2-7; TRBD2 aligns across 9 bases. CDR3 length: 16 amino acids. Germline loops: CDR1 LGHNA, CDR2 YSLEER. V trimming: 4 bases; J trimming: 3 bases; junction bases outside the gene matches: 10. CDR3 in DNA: TGCGCCAGCAGCCGAGAGGTAACTAGCGGGTACTACGAGCAGTACTTC. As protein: CASSREVTSGYYEQYF.

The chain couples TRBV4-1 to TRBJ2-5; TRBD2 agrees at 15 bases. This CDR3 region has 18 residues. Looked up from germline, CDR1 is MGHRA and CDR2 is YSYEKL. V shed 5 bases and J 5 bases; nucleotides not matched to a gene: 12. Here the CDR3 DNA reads TGCGCCAGCAGCTCCGGGACTAGCGGGGGGTCGGGTCGTGAGACCCAGTACTTC. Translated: CASSSGTSGGSGRETQYF.

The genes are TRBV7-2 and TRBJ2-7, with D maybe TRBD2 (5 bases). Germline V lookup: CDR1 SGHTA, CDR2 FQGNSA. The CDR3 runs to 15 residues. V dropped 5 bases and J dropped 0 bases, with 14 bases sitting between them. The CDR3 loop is CASSPRLASSYEQYF. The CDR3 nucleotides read TGTGCCAGCAGCCCCCGCCTAGCTAGCTCCTACGAGCAGTACTTC.

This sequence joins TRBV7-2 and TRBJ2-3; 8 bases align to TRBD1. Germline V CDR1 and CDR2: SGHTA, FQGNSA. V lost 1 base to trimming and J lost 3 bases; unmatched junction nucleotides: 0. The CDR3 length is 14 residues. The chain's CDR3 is CASSLDRGTDTQYF. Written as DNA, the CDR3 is TGTGCCAGCAGCTTAGACAGGGGGACAGATACGCAGTATTTT.

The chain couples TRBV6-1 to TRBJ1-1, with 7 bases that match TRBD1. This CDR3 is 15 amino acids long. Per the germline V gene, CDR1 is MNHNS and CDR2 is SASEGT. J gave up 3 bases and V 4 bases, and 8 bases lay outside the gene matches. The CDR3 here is CASSVHRGLDTEAFF. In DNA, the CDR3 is TGTGCCAGCAGTGTCCACAGGGGATTGGACACTGAAGCTTTCTTT.

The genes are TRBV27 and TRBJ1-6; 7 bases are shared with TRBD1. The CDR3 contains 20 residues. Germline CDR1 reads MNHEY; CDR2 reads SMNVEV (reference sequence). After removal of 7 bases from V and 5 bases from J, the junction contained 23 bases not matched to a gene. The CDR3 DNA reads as TGTGCCAGCACTCTAAGGCGGAGGGGGCGGTCCTCCCTCGATAATTCACCCCTCCACTTT. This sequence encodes CASTLRRRGRSSLDNSPLHF.

This chain's CDR3 is CASSPGTGAGEQYF. The DNA of the CDR3 is TGTGCCAGCTCCCCCGGGACAGGGGCGGGCGAGCAGTACTTC. This rearrangement joins TRBV18 to TRBJ2-7; 10 bases agree with TRBD1. This CDR3 contains 14 residues. Germline CDR1 and CDR2: KGHSH and LQKENI. Trimming removed 6 bases from V and 6 bases from J; junction bases left unmatched: 8.

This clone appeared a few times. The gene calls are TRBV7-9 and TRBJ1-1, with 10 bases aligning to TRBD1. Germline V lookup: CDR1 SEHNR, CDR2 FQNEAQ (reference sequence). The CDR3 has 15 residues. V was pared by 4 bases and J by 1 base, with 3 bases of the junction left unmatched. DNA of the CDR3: TGTGCCAGCAGCTCCTGGACAGGGGGGAACACTGAAGCTTTCTTT. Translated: CASSSWTGGNTEAFF.

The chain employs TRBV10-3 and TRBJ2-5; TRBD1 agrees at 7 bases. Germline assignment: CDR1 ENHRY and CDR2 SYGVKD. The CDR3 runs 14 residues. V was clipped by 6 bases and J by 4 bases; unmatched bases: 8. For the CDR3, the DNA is TGTGCCATCAGCCCACAGGGGAGAGCAGAGACCCAGTACTTC. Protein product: CAISPQGRAETQYF.

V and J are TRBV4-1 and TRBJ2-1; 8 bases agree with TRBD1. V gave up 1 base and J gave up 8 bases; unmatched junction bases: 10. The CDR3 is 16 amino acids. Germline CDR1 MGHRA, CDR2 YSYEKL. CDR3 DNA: TGCGCCAGCAGCCAAGTTCCCAGGGGGCGAAATTATGAGCAGTTCTTC. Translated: CASSQVPRGRNYEQFF.

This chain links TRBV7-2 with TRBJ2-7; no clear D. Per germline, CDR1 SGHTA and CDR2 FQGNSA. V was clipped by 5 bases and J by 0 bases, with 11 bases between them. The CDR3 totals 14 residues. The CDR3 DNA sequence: TGTGCCAGCAGCCCCGCGAGAGGCTCCTACGAGCAGTACTTC. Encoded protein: CASSPARGSYEQYF.

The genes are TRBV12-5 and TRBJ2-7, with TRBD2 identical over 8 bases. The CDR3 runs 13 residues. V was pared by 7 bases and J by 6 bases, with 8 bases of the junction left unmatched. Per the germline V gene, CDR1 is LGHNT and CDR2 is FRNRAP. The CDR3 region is CASARGGVAEQYF. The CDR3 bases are TGTGCTAGTGCTCGGGGGGGGGTTGCCGAGCAGTACTTC.

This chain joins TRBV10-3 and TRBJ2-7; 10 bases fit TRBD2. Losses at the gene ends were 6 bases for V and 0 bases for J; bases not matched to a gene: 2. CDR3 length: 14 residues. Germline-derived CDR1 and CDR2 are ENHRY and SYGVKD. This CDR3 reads CAISGLADSYEQYF. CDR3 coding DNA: TGTGCCATCAGCGGACTAGCGGACTCCTACGAGCAGTACTTC.

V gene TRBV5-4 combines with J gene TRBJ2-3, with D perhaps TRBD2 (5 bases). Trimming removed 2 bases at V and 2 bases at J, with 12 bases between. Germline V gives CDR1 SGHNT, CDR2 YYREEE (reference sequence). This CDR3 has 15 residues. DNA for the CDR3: TGTGCCAGCAGCTTATCGGTAGCGCACACAGATACGCAGTATTTT. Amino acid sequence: CASSLSVAHTDTQYF. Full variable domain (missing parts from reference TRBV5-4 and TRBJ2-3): ETGVTQSPTHLIKTRGQQVTLRCSSQSGHNTVSWYQQALGQGPQFIFQYYREEENGRGNFPPRFSGLQFPNYSSELNVNALELDDSALYLCASSLSVAHTDTQYFGPGTRLTVL.

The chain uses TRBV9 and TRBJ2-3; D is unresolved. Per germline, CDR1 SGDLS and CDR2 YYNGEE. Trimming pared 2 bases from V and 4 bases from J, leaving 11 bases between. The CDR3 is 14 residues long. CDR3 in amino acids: CASSVSVSADTQYF. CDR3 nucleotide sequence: TGTGCCAGCAGCGTCAGCGTTTCGGCAGATACGCAGTATTTT.

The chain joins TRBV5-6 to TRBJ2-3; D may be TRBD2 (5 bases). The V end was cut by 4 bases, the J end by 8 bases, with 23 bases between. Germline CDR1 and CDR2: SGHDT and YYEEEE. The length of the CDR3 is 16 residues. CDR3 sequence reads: CASSPRYSEGWGTQYF. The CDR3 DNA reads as TGTGCCAGCAGCCCGAGATACAGTGAGGGCTGGGGTACGCAGTATTTT.

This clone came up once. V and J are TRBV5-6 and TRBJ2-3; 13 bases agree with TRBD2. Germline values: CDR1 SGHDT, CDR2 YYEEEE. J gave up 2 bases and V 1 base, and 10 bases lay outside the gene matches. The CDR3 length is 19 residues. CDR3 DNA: TGTGCCAGCAGCTTGTCTACTAGCGGGAGGGCAGGGGACACAGATACGCAGTATTTT. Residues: CASSLSTSGRAGDTDTQYF.

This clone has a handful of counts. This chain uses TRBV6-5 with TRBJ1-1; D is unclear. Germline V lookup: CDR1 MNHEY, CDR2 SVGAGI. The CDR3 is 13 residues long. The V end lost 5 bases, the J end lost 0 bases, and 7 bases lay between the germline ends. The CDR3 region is CASSDILNTEAFF. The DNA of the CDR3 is TGTGCCAGCAGTGACATACTGAACACTGAAGCTTTCTTT.

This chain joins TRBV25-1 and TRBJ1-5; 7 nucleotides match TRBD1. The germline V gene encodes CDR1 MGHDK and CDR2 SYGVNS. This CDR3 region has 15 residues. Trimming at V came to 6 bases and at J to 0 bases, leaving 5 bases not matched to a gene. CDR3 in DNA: TGTGCCAGCAGCCCAGGGGGGACTAGCAATCAGCCCCAGCATTTT. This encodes CASSPGGTSNQPQHF.

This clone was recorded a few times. In DNA form, the CDR3 reads TGTGCCAGCAGAGAGCGGAGCCCTTCCTACGAGCAGTACTTC. It yields the protein CASRERSPSYEQYF. V usage is TRBV6-6 and J usage is TRBJ2-7, with D possibly TRBD2 on 5 matching bases. The germline V gene has CDR1 MNHNY and CDR2 SVGAGI (reference sequence). Trimming cost V 6 bases and J 1 base, with 13 bases left between them. This CDR3 is built from 14 residues.

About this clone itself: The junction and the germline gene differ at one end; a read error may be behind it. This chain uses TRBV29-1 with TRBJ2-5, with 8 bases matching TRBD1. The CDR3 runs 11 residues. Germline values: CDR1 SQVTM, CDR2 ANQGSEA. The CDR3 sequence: CSVQQGAGTDF. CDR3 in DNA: TGCAGCGTTCAGCAGGGGGCCGGGACTGACTTC. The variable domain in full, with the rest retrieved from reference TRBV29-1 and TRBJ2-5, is SAVISQKPSRDICQRGTSLTIQCQVDSQVTMMFWYRQQPGQSLTLIATANQGSEATYESGFVIDKFPISRPNLTFSTLTVSNMSPEDSSIYLCSVQQGAGTDFGPGTRLLVL.